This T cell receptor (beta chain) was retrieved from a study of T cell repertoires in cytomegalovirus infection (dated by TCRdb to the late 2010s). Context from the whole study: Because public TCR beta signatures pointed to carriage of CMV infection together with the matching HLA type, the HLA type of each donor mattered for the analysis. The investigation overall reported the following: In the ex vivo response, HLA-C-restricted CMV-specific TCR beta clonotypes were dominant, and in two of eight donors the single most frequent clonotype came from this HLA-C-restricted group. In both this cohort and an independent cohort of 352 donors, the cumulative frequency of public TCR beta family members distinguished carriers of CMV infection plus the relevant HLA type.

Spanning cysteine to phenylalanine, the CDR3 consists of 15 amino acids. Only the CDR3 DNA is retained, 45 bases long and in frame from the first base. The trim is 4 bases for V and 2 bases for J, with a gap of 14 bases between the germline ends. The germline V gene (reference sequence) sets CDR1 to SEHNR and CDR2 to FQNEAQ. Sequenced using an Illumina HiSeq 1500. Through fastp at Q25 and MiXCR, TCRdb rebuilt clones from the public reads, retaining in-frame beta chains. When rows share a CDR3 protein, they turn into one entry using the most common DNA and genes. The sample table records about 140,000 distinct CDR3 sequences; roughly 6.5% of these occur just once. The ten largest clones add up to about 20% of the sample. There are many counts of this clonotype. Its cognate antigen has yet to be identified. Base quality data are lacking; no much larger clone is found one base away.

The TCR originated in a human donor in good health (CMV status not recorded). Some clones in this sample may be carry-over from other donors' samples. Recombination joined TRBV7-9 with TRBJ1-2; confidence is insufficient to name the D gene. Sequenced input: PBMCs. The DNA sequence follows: TGTGCCAGCAGCTCCCCGACACGGGGAAACTATGGCTACACCTTC. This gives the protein CASSSPTRGNYGYTF.